The TCR beta chain under discussion was sequenced for a study of T cells in Graves' hyperthyroidism and ophthalmopathy. The wider study: Blood from the periphery was taken at initial diagnosis, before any treatment. General study points: For ophthalmopathy, model prediction preceded onset by a median 6.5 months.

This clonotype came up a few times. Its antigen remains unidentified. V lost 1 base, J lost 3 bases, and 12 bases lay in between. Germline V lookup: CDR1 MGHRA, CDR2 YSYEKL. This CDR3 has 15 residues. Template material for amplifying TCR beta CDR3 regions consisted of RNA transcripts. Using the HTBI primer set, a first-round RT-PCR was run on the TCR CDR3. TCRdb reprocessed the multiplex PCR reads via MiXCR and lists one record per CDR3 protein. The data contain hundreds of thousands of distinct CDR3 sequences, about two fifths of them singletons. Sequencing used blood. The gene calls are TRBV4-1 and TRBJ1-1; D remains unclear. This TCR derives from a man aged 18 to 29 with Graves' hyperthyroidism. The CDR3 nucleotides are TGCGCCAGCAGCCAAGTTTTCGCAGATTACACTGAAGCTTTCTTT. Translation gives CASSQVFADYTEAFF.